The 23 T cell receptor beta chains presented below share a single source sample, sequenced in a study of cytomegalovirus exposure and HLA in healthy donors. Repertoires were generated with immunoSEQ multiplex PCR, while TCRdb's copy carries only in-frame clones and drops some. The sample contains 250,000 to 300,000 clones, 86% of which appear only once. The sample was PBMCs. These receptors all stem from a woman younger than 35 in good health and CMV-seronegative.

V usage is TRBV18 and J usage is TRBJ1-4; the D gene is possibly TRBD1 (5 bases). The V and J ends lost 3 bases and 7 bases respectively, with 15 bases between them. The CDR3 extends over 15 amino acids. CDR1 and CDR2 (germline): KGHSH, LQKENI. The CDR3 bases are TGTGCCAGCTCACCCCCCGGGGGATATGGTGAAAAACTGTTTTTT. Encoded protein: CASSPPGGYGEKLFF. Supplemented by reference TRBV18 and TRBJ1-4, the full variable domain reads NAGVMQNPRHLVRRRGQEARLRCSPMKGHSHVYWYRQLPEEGLKFMVYLQKENIIDESGMPKERFSAEFPKEGPSILRIQQVVRGDSAAYFCASSPPGGYGEKLFFGSGTQLSVL.

This chain connects TRBV30 to TRBJ1-1, with unresolved D. CDR1 is GTSNPN and CDR2 is SVGIG in the germline V gene (reference sequence). Trimming removed 2 bases at V and 1 base at J, with 8 bases between. CDR3 length: 13 residues. The CDR3 here is CAWSFSWNTEAFF. Written as DNA, the CDR3 is TGTGCCTGGAGTTTTTCGTGGAACACTGAAGCTTTCTTT.

The chain links TRBV7-8 to TRBJ2-1, with 11 bases aligning to TRBD2. Per germline, CDR1 SGHVS and CDR2 FQNEAQ. J gave up 0 bases and V 0 bases, and 7 bases lay outside the gene matches. The length of the CDR3 is 19 residues. CDR3 residues: CASSLALAGGGSSYNEQFF. The DNA of the CDR3 is TGTGCCAGCAGCTTAGCTCTAGCGGGGGGCGGAAGCTCCTACAATGAGCAGTTCTTC.

The gene calls are TRBV27 and TRBJ2-1, with 7 bases fitting TRBD2. Germline lookup yields CDR1 MNHEY and CDR2 SMNVEV (reference sequence). V lost 6 bases, J lost 0 bases, and 11 bases stayed unmatched. There are 17 residues in the CDR3. CDR3 amino acids: CASRALRETNSYNEQFF. DNA of the CDR3: TGTGCCAGCAGAGCCTTGCGGGAGACGAACTCCTACAATGAGCAGTTCTTC.

As for this clone: Other DNA sequences in this sample translate to the same CDR3. The chain links TRBV2 to TRBJ1-2, with 8 positions matching TRBD1. This CDR3 is 13 amino acids long. The ends lost 4 bases at V and 4 bases at J; junction bases unmatched: 2. Germline V gene data show CDR1 as SNHLY and CDR2 as FYNNEI. CDR3 coding DNA: TGTGCCAGCAGTGCCGACAGGGGCTATGGCTACACCTTC. This translates into CASSADRGYGYTF.

This clone has only a few counts. The chain combines TRBV5-1 with TRBJ1-5; 9 nucleotides line up with TRBD1. The CDR3 spans 14 residues. CDR1 and CDR2 from the germline V gene are SGHRS and YFSETQ. The J segment lost 6 bases and the V segment lost 4 bases, leaving 5 bases of the junction unmatched. The CDR3 sequence: CASSPGTGSQPQHF. CDR3 in DNA: TGCGCCAGCAGCCCAGGGACAGGGAGTCAGCCCCAGCATTTT.

CDR3 sequence (DNA): TGCGCCAGCACTCAAGACAACTCTGGAAACACCATATATTTT. Translation gives CASTQDNSGNTIYF. The chain links TRBV5-1 to TRBJ1-3; D gene ambiguous. Germline CDR1 is SGHRS and CDR2 is YFSETQ. The CDR3 totals 14 residues. The V end lost 6 bases, the J end lost 0 bases, and 10 bases lay between the germline ends.

The chain joins TRBV6-5 to TRBJ1-5; no firm D call. Trimming removed 8 bases at V and 3 bases at J, with 8 bases between. This CDR3 is built from 12 residues. Looked up from germline, CDR1 is MNHEY and CDR2 is SVGAGI. CDR3 loop: CASRANNQPQHF. CDR3 in DNA: TGTGCCAGCCGTGCGAACAATCAGCCCCAGCATTTT.

This chain links TRBV28 with TRBJ1-3, with 8 nucleotides matching TRBD1. The V segment lost 5 bases and the J segment 0 bases; nucleotides outside the gene matches: 3. The CDR3 extends over 15 amino acids. Germline values: CDR1 MDHEN, CDR2 SYDVKM. Here the CDR3 DNA reads TGTGCCAGCAGTGAACAGGGGGACTCTGGAAACACCATATATTTT. This gives the protein CASSEQGDSGNTIYF.

This sequence joins TRBV9 and TRBJ2-2; 8 positions match TRBD1. Trimming took 3 bases from V and 2 from J; bases not matched to a gene: 6. The germline gives CDR1 SGDLS, CDR2 YYNGEE. The CDR3 loop spans 16 amino acids. CDR3 sequence reads: CASSGRTGINTGELFF. The CDR3 DNA reads TGTGCCAGCAGCGGGAGGACAGGGATCAACACCGGGGAGCTGTTTTTT.

The table lists this clone with a few counts. V usage is TRBV4-1 and J usage is TRBJ2-1; 8 bases are a match to TRBD1. This CDR3 is 17 amino acids long. Looked up from germline, CDR1 is MGHRA and CDR2 is YSYEKL. The J segment lost 6 bases and the V segment lost 4 bases, leaving 14 bases of the junction unmatched. DNA for the CDR3: TGCGCCAGCAGCCCAGTTGCCAGGGGGCTAGAGATCAATGAGCAGTTCTTC. Residues: CASSPVARGLEINEQFF.

The chain employs TRBV5-6 and TRBJ1-1, with 8 bases aligning to TRBD1. V dropped 3 bases and J dropped 5; count of bases not matched to a gene: 6. The CDR3 covers 14 residues. Germline values: CDR1 SGHDT, CDR2 YYEEEE. This CDR3 is CASSYGQGWTEAFF. DNA for the CDR3: TGTGCCAGCAGCTATGGACAGGGTTGGACTGAAGCTTTCTTT.

V gene TRBV7-8 combines with J gene TRBJ1-1; the D gene is possibly TRBD1 (5 bases). V was trimmed by 1 base and J by 6 bases, leaving 18 bases between them. This CDR3 comprises 16 residues. CDR1 and CDR2 (germline): SGHVS, FQNEAQ. The CDR3 is CASSLGRVGQNAEAFF. CDR3 coding DNA: TGTGCCAGCAGCTTAGGAAGGGTGGGGCAGAATGCTGAAGCTTTCTTT.

The chain has TRBV4-1 and TRBJ2-1, with 8 bases matching TRBD2. The germline V gene has CDR1 MGHRA and CDR2 YSYEKL. CDR3 length: 16 amino acids. J lost 2 bases, V lost 0 bases, and 3 bases had no gene match. CDR3: CASSQEEREPYNEQFF. CDR3 coding DNA: TGCGCCAGCAGCCAAGAAGAGCGGGAGCCCTACAATGAGCAGTTCTTC.

The chain joins TRBV25-1 to TRBJ2-3, with 8 bases matching TRBD1. V gave up 1 base and J gave up 5 bases; unmatched junction bases: 5. The CDR3 extends over 15 amino acids. The germline CDR1 and CDR2 sequences are MGHDK and SYGVNS. CDR3 in DNA: TGTGCCAGCAGTGAATTGGACAGGGTAGGAGATACGCAGTATTTT. Encoded protein: CASSELDRVGDTQYF. Drawing the rest from reference TRBV25-1 and TRBJ2-3, the complete variable domain is EADIYQTPRYLVIGTGKKITLECSQTMGHDKMYWYQQDPGMELHLIHYSYGVNSTEKGDLSSESTVSRIRTEHFPLTLESARPSHTSQYLCASSELDRVGDTQYFGPGTRLTVL.

With regard to this clone: The junction and the germline gene differ at one end; a read error may be behind it. This chain connects TRBV15 to TRBJ1-4; 8 bases are a match to TRBD1. Germline CDR1 reads LNHNV; CDR2 reads YYDKDF (reference sequence). The CDR3 totals 12 residues. CDR3 nucleotide sequence: TGTGCCACCAGCAGAGATTCTAACAGGGGGATTTTT. It translates to CATSRDSNRGIF. Looking up the rest from reference TRBV15 and TRBJ1-4 gives the full variable domain: DAMVIQNPRYQVTQFGKPVTLSCSQTLNHNVMYWYQQKSSQAPKLLFHYYDKDFNNEADTPDNFQSRRPNTSFCFLDIRSPGLGDTAMYLCATSRDSNRGIFGSGTQLSVL.

The chain is built from TRBV5-1 and TRBJ1-2, with D unclear. Germline CDR1 reads SGHRS; CDR2 reads YFSETQ. The ends were cut back, 0 bases at V and 4 bases at J, with 10 bases in the middle. This CDR3 is 14 amino acids long. CDR3 sequence: CASSLALGSYGYTF. CDR3 DNA: TGCGCCAGCAGCTTGGCTCTGGGGAGCTATGGCTACACCTTC.

The chain couples TRBV5-6 to TRBJ2-7; no clear D gene. V shed 6 bases and J shed 2 bases, with 15 bases lying between them. Per germline, CDR1 SGHDT and CDR2 YYEEEE. The CDR3 is 14 residues long. The CDR3 here is CASTALQQTYEQYF. The CDR3 region has the DNA TGTGCCAGCACCGCCCTACAACAGACCTACGAGCAGTACTTC. Full variable domain (missing parts from reference TRBV5-6 and TRBJ2-7): DAGVTQSPTHLIKTRGQQVTLRCSPKSGHDTVSWYQQALGQGPQFIFQYYEEEERQRGNFPDRFSGHQFPNYSSELNVNALLLGDSALYLCASTALQQTYEQYFGPGTRLTVT.

This chain connects TRBV6-1 to TRBJ2-2; maybe TRBD2 (7 bases). Trimming took 7 bases from V and 4 from J, leaving 16 bases between them. The CDR3 consists of 15 residues. Germline lookup yields CDR1 MNHNS and CDR2 SASEGT. CDR3 bases: TGTGCCAGCACCTCGGGGGGCGCGGGCACCGGGGAGCTGTTTTTT. This encodes CASTSGGAGTGELFF.

The chain recombines TRBV29-1 with TRBJ2-7; 9 bases are a match to TRBD1. V dropped 8 bases and J dropped 4; count of bases not matched to a gene: 9. The CDR3 has 13 residues. Germline lookup yields CDR1 SQVTM and CDR2 ANQGSEA. CDR3 sequence reads: CSSGTGKGYEQYF. The CDR3 nucleotides are TGCAGCTCGGGGACAGGGAAAGGGTACGAGCAGTACTTC.

The V and J genes are TRBV19 and TRBJ1-2; 10 bases map to TRBD1. Unmatched junction bases numbered 10, after V lost 5 bases and J lost 4 bases. This CDR3 is 16 amino acids long. Per germline, CDR1 LNHDA and CDR2 SQIVND (reference sequence). CDR3 residues: CASSQKPGQGFYGYTF. The CDR3 DNA is TGTGCCAGTAGTCAAAAACCGGGACAGGGGTTCTATGGCTACACCTTC.

The gene calls are TRBV6-5 and TRBJ2-1; no firm D call. V shed 6 bases and J shed 4 bases, with 13 bases lying between them. Germline assignment: CDR1 MNHEY and CDR2 SVGAGI. This CDR3 has 14 residues. The CDR3 DNA reads TGTGCCAGCAGACGAGAAACGGGTTACAATGAGCAGTTCTTC. Its protein is CASRRETGYNEQFF.

The chain joins TRBV28 to TRBJ2-6, with 8 bases that match TRBD1. Looked up from germline, CDR1 is MDHEN and CDR2 is SYDVKM. This CDR3 region has 17 residues. V was pared by 7 bases and J by 4 bases, with 12 bases of the junction left unmatched. The CDR3 region is CASNPGQGAPGANVLTF. The CDR3 DNA reads TGTGCCAGCAACCCGGGCCAGGGGGCGCCCGGGGCCAACGTCCTGACTTTC.